This TCR beta chain was sequenced during a study of control samples from healthy donors and cancer patients. Assay used: immunoSEQ multiplex PCR; TCRdb lists only in-frame clones, some missing. The sample records under 140,000 clones, roughly 90% being singletons. This CDR3 contains 14 residues. The V segment lost 4 bases and the J segment 3 bases; nucleotides outside the gene matches: 5. Germline CDR1 MNHNY, CDR2 SVGAGI (reference sequence). Sequenced input: PBMCs. The clonotype originates from a woman aged 60 to 75 with lung cancer. This chain connects TRBV6-6 to TRBJ2-7, with 8 bases matching TRBD1. This CDR3 reads CASSSQGGSYEQYF. The CDR3 DNA reads as TGTGCCAGCAGTTCACAGGGGGGAAGCTACGAGCAGTACTTC.